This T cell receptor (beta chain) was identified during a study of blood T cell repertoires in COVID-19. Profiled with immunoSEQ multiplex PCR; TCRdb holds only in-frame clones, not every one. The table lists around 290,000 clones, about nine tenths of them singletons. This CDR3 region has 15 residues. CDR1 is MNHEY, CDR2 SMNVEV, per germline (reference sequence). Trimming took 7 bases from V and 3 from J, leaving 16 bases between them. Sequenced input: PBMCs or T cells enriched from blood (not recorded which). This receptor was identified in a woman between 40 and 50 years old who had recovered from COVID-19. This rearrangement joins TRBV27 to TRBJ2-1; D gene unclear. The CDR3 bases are TGTGCCAGCACCGGGTTGGAAGCCAACTACAATGAGCAGTTCTTC. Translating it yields CASTGLEANYNEQFF.